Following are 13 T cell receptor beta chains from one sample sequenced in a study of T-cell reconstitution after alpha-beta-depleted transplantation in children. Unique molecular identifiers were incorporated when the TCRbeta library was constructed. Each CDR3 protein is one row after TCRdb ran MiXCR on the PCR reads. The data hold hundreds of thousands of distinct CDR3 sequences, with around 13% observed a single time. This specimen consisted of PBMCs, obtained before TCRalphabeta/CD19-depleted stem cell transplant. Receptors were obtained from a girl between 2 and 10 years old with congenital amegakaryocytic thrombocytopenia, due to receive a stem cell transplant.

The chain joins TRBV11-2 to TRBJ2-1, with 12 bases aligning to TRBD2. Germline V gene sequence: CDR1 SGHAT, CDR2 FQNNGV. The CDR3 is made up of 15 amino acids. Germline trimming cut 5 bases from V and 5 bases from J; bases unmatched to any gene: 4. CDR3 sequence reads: CASSQLAGGDNEQFF. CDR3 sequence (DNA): TGTGCCAGCAGCCAGCTAGCGGGAGGGGACAATGAGCAGTTCTTC.

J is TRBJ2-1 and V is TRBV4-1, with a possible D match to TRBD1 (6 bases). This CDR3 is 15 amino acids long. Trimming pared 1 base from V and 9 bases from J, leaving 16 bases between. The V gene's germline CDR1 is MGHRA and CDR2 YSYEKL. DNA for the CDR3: TGCGCCAGCAGCCAAGTCAGGGGAAGGTCCCCTGAGCAGTTCTTC. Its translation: CASSQVRGRSPEQFF.

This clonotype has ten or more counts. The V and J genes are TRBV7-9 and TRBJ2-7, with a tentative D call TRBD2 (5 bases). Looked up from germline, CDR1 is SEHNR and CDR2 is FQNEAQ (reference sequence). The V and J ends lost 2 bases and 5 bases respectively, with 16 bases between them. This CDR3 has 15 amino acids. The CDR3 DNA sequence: TGTGCCAGCAGCTTAATGGTCCGGGGTCAGGACGAGCAGTACTTC. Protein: CASSLMVRGQDEQYF.

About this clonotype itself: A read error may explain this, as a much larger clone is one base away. The CDR3 DNA follows: TGTGCCAGCATGGGGATTGATGGGGAATACTACGAGCAGTACTTC. Translation gives CASMGIDGEYYEQYF. V usage is TRBV12-3 or TRBV12-4 and J usage is TRBJ2-7; D ambiguous. The CDR3 is 15 amino acids. Trimming removed 7 bases from V and 3 bases from J, with 19 bases in between.

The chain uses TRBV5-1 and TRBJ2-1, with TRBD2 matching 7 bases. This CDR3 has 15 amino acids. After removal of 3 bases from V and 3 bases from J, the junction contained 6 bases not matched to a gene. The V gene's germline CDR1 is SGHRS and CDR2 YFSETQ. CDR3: CASSSGSGVYNEQFF. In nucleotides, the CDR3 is TGCGCCAGCAGCTCCGGGAGCGGGGTCTACAATGAGCAGTTCTTC.

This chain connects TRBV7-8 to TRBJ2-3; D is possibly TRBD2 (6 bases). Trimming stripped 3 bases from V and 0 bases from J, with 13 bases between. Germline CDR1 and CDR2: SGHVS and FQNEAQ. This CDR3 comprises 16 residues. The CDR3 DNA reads TGTGCCAGCAGCTTCGGGCGGGGAACTAGCACAGATACGCAGTATTTT. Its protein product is CASSFGRGTSTDTQYF.

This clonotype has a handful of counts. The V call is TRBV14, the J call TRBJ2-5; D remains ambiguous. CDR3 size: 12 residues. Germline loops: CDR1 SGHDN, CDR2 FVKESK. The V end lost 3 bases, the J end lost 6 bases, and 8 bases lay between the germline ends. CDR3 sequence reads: CASSHGLQTQYF. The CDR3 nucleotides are TGTGCCAGCAGCCATGGTTTGCAGACCCAGTACTTC.

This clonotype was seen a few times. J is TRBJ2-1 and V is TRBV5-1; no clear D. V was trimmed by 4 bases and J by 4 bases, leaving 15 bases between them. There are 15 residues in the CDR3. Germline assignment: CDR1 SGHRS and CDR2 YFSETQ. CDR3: CASSLETTSYNEQFF. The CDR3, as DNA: TGCGCCAGCAGCCTAGAAACTACAAGTTACAATGAGCAGTTCTTC.

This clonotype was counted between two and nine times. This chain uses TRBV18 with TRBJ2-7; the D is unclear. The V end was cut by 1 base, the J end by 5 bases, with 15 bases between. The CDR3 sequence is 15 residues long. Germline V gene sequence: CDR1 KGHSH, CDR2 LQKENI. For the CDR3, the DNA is TGTGCCAGCTCACCACGCCTAATGGGAAGTAACGAGCAGTACTTC. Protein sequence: CASSPRLMGSNEQYF.

CDR3 in amino acids: CASSQDQRVWANVLTF. In nucleotides, the CDR3 is TGTGCCAGCAGCCAAGATCAACGGGTCTGGGCCAACGTCCTGACTTTC. The V and J genes are TRBV4-2 and TRBJ2-6; D gene unclear. CDR1 and CDR2 (germline): LGHNA, YNFKEQ. The CDR3 length is 16 residues. Trimming cost V 0 bases and J 5 bases, with 11 bases left between them.

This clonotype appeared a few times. CDR3 amino acids: CASSHLAGNPYNEQFF. The CDR3 DNA follows: TGTGCCAGCAGTCACCTAGCGGGGAACCCTTACAATGAGCAGTTCTTC. The rearrangement joins TRBV2 to TRBJ2-1; 9 bases map to TRBD2. J was trimmed by 4 bases and V by 5 bases; bases with no gene match: 9. The CDR3 contains 16 residues. CDR1 and CDR2 (germline): SNHLY, FYNNEI.

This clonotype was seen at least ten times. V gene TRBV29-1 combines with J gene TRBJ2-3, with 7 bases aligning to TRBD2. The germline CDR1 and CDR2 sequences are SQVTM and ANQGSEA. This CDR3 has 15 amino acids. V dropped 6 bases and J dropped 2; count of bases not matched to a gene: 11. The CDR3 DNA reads TGCAGCGTCGACCCGCTAGCGGATCCCACAGATACGCAGTATTTT. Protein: CSVDPLADPTDTQYF.

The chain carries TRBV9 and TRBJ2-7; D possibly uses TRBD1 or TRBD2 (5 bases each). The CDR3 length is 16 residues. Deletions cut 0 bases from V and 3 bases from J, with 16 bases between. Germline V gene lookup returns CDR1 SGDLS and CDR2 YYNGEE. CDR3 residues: CASSVGAGTDGYEQYF. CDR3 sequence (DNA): TGTGCCAGCAGCGTAGGTGCTGGGACGGATGGCTACGAGCAGTACTTC.